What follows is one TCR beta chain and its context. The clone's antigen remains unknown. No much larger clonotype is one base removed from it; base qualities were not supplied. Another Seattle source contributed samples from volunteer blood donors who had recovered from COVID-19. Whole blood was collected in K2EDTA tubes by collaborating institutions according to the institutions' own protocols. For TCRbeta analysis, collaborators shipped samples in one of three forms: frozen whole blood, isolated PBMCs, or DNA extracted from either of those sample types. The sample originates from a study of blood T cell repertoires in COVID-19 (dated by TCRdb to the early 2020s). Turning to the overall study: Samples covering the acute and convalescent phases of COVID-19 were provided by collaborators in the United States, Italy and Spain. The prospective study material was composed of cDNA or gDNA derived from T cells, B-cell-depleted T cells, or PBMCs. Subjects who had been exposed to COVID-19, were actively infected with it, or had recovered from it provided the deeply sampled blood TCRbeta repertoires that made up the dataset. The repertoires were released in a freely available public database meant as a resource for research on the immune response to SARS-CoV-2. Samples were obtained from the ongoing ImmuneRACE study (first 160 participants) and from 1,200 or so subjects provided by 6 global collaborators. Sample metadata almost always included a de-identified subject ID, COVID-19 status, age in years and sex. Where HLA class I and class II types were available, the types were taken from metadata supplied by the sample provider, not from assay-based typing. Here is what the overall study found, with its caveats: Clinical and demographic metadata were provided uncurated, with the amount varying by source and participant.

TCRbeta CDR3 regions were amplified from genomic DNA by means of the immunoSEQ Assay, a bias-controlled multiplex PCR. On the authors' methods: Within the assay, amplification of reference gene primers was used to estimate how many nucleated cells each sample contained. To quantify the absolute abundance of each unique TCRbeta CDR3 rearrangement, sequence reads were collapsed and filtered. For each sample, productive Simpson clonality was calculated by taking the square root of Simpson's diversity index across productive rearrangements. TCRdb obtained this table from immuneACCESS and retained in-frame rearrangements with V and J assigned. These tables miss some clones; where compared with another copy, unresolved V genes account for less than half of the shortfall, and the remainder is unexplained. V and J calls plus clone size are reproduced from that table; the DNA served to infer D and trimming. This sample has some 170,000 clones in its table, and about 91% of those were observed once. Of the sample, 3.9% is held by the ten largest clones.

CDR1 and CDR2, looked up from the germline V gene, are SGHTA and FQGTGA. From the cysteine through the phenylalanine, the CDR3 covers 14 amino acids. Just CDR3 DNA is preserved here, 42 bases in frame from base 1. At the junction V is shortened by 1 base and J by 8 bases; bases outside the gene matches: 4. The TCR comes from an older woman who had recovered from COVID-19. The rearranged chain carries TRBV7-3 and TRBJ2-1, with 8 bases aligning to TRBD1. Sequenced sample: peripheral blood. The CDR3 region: CASSLNRGEDEQFF. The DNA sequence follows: TGTGCCAGCAGCTTAAACAGGGGGGAGGATGAGCAGTTCTTC.